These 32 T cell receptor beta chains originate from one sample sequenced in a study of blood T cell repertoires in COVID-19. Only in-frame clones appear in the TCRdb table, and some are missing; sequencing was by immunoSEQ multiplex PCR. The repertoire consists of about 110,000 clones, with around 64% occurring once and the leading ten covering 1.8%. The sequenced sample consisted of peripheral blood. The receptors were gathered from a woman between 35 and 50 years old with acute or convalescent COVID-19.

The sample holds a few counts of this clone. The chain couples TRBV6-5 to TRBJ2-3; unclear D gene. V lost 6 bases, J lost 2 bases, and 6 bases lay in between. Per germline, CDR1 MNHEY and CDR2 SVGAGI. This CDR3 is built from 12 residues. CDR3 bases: TGTGCCAGCAGGGCCTTCACAGATACGCAGTATTTT. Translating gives CASRAFTDTQYF.

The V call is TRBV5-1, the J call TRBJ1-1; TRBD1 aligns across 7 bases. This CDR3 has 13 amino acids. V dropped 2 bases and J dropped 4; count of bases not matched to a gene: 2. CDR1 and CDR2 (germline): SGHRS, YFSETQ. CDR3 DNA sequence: TGCGCCAGCAGCTTCAACAGGGGCACTGAAGCTTTCTTT. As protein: CASSFNRGTEAFF.

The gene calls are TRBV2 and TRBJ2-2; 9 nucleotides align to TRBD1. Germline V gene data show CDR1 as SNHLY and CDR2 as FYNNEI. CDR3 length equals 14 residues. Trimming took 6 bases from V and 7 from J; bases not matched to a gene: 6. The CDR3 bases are TGTGCCAGCAGGCCCGGGACAGGGAACGGGGAGCTGTTTTTT. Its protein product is CASRPGTGNGELFF.

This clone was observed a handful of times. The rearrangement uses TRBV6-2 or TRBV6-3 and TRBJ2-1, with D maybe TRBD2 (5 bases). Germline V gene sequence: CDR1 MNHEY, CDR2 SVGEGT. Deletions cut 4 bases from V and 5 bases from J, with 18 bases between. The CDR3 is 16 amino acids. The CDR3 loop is CASSSPGITQDNEQFF. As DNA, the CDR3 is TGTGCCAGCAGTTCACCGGGAATCACTCAGGACAATGAGCAGTTCTTC.

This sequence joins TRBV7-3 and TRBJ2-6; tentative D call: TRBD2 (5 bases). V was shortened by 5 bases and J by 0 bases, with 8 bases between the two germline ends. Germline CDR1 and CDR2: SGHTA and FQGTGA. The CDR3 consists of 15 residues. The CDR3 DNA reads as TGTGCCAGCAGCACCGGGGACTCTGGGGCCAACGTCCTGACTTTC. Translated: CASSTGDSGANVLTF. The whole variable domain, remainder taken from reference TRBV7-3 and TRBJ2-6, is GAGVSQTPSNKVTEKGKYVELRCDPISGHTALYWYRQSLGQGPEFLIYFQGTGAADDSGLPNDRFFAVRPEGSVSTLKIQRTERGDSAVYLCASSTGDSGANVLTFGAGSRLTVL.

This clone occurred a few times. The CDR3 coding sequence is TGTGCCAGCAGCCCCAACATCGGGGGGAACACCGGGGAGCTGTTTTTT. This encodes CASSPNIGGNTGELFF. The chain has TRBV7-2 and TRBJ2-2; weak D call: TRBD2 (6 bases). CDR1 and CDR2 from the germline V gene are SGHTA and FQGNSA. The CDR3 runs to 16 residues. Trimming removed 5 bases from V and 1 base from J, with 14 bases in between.

CDR3 nucleotide sequence: TGTGCCAGCAGCGACACCTACGAGCAGTACTTC. Translation: CASSDTYEQYF. V and J are TRBV28 and TRBJ2-7; D is ambiguous. Germline V gene sequence: CDR1 MDHEN, CDR2 SYDVKM. The CDR3 totals 11 residues. V was shortened by 6 bases and J by 2 bases, with 5 bases between the two germline ends.

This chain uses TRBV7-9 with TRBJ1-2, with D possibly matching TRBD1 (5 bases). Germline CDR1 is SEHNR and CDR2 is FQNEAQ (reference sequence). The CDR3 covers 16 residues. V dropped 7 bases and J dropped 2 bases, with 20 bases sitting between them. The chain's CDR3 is CASIGAQGPMNYGYTF. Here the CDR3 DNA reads TGTGCCAGCATCGGTGCCCAGGGTCCCATGAACTATGGCTACACCTTC.

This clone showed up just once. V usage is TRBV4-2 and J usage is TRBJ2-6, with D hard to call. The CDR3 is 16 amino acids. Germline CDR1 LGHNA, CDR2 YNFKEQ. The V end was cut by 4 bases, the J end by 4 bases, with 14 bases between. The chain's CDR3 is CASSPTPQAGANVLTF. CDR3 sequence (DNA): TGTGCCAGCAGCCCCACCCCTCAGGCCGGGGCCAACGTCCTGACTTTC.

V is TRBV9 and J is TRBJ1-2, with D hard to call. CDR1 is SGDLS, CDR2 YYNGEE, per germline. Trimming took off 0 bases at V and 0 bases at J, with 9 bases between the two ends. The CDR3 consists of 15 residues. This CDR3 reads CASSVGRTTNYGYTF. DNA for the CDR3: TGTGCCAGCAGCGTAGGCAGGACTACTAACTATGGCTACACCTTC. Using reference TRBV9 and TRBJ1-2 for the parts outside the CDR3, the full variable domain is DSGVTQTPKHLITATGQRVTLRCSPRSGDLSVYWYQQSLDQGLQFLIQYYNGEERAKGNILERFSAQQFPDLHSELNLSSLELGDSALYFCASSVGRTTNYGYTFGSGTRLTVV.

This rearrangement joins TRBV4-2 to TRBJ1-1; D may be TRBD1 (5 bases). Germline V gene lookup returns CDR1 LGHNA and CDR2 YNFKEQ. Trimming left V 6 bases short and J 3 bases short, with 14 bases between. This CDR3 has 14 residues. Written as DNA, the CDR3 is TGTGCCAGCAGGCCGGGGGGGGTGGACACTGAAGCTTTCTTT. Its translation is CASRPGGVDTEAFF.

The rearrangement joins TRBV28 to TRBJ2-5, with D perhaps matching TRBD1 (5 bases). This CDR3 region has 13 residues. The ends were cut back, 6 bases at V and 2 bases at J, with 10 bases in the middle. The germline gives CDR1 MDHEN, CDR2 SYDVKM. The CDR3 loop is CASRRQGQETQYF. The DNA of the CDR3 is TGTGCCAGCAGGCGTCAGGGACAAGAGACCCAGTACTTC.

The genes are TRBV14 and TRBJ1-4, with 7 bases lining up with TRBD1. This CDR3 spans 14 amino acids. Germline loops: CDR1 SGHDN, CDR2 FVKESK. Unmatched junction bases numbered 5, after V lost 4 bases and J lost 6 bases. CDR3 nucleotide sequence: TGTGCCAGCAGCCGCCTTGGGACAGATGAAAAACTGTTTTTT. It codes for CASSRLGTDEKLFF.

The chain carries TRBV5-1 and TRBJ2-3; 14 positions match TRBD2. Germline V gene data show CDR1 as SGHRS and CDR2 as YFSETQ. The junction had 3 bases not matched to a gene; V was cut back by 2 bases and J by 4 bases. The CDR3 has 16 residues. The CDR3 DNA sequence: TGCGCCAGCAGCTTCGGACTAGCGGGGGGTGCAGATACGCAGTATTTT. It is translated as CASSFGLAGGADTQYF.

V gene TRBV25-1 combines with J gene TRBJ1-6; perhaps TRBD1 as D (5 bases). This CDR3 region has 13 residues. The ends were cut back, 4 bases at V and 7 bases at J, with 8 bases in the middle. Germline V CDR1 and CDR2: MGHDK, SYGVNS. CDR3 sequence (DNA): TGTGCCAGCAGTGTGGGGGGGAATTCACCCCTCCACTTT. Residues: CASSVGGNSPLHF.

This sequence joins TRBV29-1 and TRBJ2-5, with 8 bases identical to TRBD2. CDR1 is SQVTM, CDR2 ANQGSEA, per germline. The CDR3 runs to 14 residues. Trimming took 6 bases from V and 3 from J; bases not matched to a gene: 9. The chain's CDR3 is CSVAGGPAEETQYF. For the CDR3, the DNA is TGCAGCGTCGCGGGAGGTCCGGCGGAAGAGACCCAGTACTTC. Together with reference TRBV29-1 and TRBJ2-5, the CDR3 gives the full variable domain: SAVISQKPSRDICQRGTSLTIQCQVDSQVTMMFWYRQQPGQSLTLIATANQGSEATYESGFVIDKFPISRPNLTFSTLTVSNMSPEDSSIYLCSVAGGPAEETQYFGPGTRLLVL.

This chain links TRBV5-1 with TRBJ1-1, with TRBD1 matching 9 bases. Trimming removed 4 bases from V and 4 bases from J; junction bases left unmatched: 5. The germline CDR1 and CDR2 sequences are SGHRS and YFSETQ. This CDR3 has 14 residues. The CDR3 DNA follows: TGCGCCAGCAGCCCGGGACAGGGTTTCACTGAAGCTTTCTTT. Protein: CASSPGQGFTEAFF.

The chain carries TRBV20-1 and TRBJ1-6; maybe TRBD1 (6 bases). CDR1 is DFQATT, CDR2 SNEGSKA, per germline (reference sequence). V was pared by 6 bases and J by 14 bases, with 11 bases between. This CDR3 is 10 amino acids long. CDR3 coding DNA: TGCAGTGCCGGGGGGCGGACCCTCCACTTT. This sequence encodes CSAGGRTLHF.

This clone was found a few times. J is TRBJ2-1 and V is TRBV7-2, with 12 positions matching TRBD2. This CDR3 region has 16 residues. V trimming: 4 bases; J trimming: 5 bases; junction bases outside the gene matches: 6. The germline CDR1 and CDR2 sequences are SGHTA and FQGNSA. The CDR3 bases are TGTGCCAGCAGCTCCGGACTAGCGGGGCGGCACAATGAGCAGTTCTTC. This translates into CASSSGLAGRHNEQFF.

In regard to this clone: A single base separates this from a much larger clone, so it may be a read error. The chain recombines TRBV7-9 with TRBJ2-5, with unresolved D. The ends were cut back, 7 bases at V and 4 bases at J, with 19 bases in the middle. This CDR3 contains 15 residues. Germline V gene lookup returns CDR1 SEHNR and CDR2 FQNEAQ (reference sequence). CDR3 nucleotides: TGTGCCAGCACGACACTGAGGAATTTCGGAGAGACCCAGTACTTC. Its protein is CASTTLRNFGETQYF.

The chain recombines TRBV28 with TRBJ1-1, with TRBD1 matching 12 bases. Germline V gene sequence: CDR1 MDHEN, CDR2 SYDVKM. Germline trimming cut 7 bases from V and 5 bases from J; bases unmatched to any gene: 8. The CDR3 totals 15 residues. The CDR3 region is CASNPGQGARTEAFF. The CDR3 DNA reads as TGTGCCAGCAACCCGGGACAGGGGGCGCGAACTGAAGCTTTCTTT.

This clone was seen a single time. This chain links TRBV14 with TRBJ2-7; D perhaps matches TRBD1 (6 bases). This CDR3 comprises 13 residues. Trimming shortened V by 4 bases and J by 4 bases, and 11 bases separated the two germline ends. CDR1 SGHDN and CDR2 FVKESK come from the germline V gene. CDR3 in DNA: TGTGCCAGCAGCCTAACAGGGTCTTACGAGCAGTACTTC. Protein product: CASSLTGSYEQYF. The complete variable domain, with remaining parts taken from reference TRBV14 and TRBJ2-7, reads EAGVTQFPSHSVIEKGQTVTLRCDPISGHDNLYWYRRVMGKEIKFLLHFVKESKQDESGMPNNRFLAERTGGTYSTLKVQPAELEDSGVYFCASSLTGSYEQYFGPGTRLTVT.

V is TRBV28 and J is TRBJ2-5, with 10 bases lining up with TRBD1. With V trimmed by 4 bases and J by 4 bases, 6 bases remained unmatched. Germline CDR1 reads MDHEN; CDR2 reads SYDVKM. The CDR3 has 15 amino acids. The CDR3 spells CASSSRDRGGETQYF. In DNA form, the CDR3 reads TGTGCCAGCAGTTCTAGGGACAGGGGAGGAGAGACCCAGTACTTC.

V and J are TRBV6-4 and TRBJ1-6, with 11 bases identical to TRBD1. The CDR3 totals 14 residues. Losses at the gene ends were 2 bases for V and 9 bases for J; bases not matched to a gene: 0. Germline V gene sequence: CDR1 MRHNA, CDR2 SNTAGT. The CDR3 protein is CASSDGTGGSPLHF. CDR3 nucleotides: TGTGCCAGCAGTGACGGGACAGGGGGTTCACCCCTCCACTTT.

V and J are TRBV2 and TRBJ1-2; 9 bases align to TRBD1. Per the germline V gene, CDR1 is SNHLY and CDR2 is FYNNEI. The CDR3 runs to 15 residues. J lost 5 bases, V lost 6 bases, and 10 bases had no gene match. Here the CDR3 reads CASRPGQGGGYGYTF. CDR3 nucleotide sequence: TGTGCCAGCAGACCGGGACAGGGAGGGGGGTATGGCTACACCTTC. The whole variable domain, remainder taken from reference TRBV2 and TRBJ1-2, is EPEVTQTPSHQVTQMGQEVILRCVPISNHLYFYWYRQILGQKVEFLVSFYNNEISEKSEIFDDQFSVERPDGSNFTLKIRSTKLEDSAMYFCASRPGQGGGYGYTFGSGTRLTVV.

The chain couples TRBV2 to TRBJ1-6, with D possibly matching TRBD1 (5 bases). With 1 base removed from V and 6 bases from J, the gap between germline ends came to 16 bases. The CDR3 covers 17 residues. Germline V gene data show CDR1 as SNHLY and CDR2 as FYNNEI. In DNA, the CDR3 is TGTGCCAGCAGTGAAGTGTGGGGCGGCTCAACTAATTCACCCCTCCACTTT. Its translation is CASSEVWGGSTNSPLHF.

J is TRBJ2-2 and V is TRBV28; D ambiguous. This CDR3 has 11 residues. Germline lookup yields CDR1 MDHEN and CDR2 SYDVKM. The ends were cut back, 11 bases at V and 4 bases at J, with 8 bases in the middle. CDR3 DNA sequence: TGTGCCCCCACGGGCACCGGGGAGCTGTTTTTT. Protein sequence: CAPTGTGELFF.

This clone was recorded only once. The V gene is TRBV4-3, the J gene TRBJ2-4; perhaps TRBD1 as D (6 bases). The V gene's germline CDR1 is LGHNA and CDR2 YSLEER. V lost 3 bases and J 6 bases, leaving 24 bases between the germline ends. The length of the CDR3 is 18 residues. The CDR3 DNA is TGCGCCAGCAGCCAGGATTCTGTCGACAGGAAGGACCTAAACATTCAGTACTTC. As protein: CASSQDSVDRKDLNIQYF.

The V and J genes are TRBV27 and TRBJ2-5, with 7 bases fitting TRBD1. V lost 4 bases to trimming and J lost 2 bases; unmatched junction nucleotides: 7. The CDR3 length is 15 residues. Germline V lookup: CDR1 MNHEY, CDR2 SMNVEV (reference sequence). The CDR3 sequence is CASSWVDREQETQYF. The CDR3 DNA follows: TGTGCCAGCAGTTGGGTAGACAGGGAACAAGAGACCCAGTACTTC.

The CDR3 is CASSLVGQGANTGELFF. CDR3 coding DNA: TGTGCCAGCAGCTTGGTGGGACAGGGGGCGAACACCGGGGAGCTGTTTTTT. The chain joins TRBV5-7 to TRBJ2-2, with 11 bases aligning to TRBD1. TRBV5-7 is an ORF; its function is uncertain. The CDR3 runs to 17 residues. The V segment lost 0 bases and the J segment 0 bases; nucleotides outside the gene matches: 1.

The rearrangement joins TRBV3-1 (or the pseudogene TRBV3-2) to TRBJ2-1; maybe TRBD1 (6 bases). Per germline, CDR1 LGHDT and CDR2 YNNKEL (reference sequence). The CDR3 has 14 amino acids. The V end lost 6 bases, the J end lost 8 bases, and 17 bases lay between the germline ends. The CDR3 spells CASSPGASGDEQFF. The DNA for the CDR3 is TGTGCCAGCAGTCCAGGGGCCTCCGGGGATGAGCAGTTCTTC.

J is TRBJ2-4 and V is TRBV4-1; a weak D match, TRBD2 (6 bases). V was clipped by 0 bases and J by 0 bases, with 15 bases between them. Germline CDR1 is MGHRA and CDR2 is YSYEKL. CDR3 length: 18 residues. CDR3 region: CASSQESYGGLAKNIQYF. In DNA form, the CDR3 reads TGCGCCAGCAGCCAAGAGTCCTACGGGGGACTAGCCAAAAACATTCAGTACTTC.